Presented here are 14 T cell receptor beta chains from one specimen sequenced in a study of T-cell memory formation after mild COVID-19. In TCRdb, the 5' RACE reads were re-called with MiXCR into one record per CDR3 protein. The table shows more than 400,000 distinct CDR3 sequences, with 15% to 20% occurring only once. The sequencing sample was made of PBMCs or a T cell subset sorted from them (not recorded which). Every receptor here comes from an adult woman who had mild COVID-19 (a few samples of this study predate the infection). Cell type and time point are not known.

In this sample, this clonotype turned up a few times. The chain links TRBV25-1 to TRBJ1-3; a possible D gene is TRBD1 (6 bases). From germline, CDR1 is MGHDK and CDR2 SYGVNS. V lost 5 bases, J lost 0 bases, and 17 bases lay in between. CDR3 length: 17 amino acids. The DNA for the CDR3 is TGTGCCAGCAGTCGTTCCTGGGGGGGCATCTCTGGAAACACCATATATTTT. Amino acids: CASSRSWGGISGNTIYF.

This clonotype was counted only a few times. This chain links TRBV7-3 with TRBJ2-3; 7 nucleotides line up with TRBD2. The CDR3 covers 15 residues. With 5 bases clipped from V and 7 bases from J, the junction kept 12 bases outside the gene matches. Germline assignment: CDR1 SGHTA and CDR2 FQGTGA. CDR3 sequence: CASSPTGEGSYTQYF. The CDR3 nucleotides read TGTGCCAGCAGCCCGACCGGGGAGGGCTCATATACGCAGTATTTT.

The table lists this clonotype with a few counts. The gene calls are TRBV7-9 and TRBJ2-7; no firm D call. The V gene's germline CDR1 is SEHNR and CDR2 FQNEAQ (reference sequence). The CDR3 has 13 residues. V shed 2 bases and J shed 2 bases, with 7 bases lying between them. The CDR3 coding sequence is TGTGCCAGCAGCTTAAGCTCGGCCTACGAGCAGTACTTC. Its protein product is CASSLSSAYEQYF.

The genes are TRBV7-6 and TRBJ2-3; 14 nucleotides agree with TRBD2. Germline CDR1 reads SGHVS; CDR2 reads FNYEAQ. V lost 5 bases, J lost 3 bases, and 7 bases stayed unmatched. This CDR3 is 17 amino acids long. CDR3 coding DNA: TGTGCCAGCAGCACAGGACTAGCGGGAGGAGGAACAGATACGCAGTATTTT. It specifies CASSTGLAGGGTDTQYF.

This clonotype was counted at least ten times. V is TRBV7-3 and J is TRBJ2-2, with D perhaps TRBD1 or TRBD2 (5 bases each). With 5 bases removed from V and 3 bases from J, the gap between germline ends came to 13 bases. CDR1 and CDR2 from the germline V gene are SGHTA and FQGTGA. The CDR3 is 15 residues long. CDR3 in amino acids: CASSLGLGDTGELFF. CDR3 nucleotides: TGTGCCAGCAGCCTCGGTTTGGGGGACACCGGGGAGCTGTTTTTT.

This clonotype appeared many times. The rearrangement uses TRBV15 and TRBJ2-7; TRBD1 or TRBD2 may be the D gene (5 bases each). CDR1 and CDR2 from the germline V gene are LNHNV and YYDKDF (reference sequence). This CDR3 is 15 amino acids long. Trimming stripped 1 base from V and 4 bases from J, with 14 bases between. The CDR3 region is CATSRGSGTEYEQYF. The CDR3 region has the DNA TGTGCCACCAGCAGAGGTTCCGGGACGGAGTACGAGCAGTACTTC.

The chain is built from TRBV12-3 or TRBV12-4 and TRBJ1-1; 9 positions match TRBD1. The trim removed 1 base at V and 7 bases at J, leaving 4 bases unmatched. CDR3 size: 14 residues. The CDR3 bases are TGTGCCAGCAGTTTAGTTCGGACAGGGGTTGAAGCTTTCTTT. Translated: CASSLVRTGVEAFF.

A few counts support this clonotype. CDR3 in DNA: TGTGCCAGCAGTCGGGTGTCCGGGATCCTCTTATATGGCTACACCTTC. As protein: CASSRVSGILLYGYTF. The J gene is TRBJ1-2, the V gene TRBV12-3 or TRBV12-4; D is undetermined. This CDR3 has 16 residues. The ends were cut back, 5 bases at V and 5 bases at J, with 21 bases in the middle.

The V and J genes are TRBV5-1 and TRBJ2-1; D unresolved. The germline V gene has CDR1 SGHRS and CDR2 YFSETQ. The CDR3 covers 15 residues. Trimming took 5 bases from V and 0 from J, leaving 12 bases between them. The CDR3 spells CASRAQPFSYNEQFF. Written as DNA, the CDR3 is TGCGCCAGCAGGGCACAGCCTTTCTCCTACAATGAGCAGTTCTTC.

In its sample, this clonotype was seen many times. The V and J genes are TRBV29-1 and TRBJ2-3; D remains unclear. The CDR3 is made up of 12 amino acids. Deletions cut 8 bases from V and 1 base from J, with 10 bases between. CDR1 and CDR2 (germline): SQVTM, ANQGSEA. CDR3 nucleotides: TGCAGCCTCCGGACCGGCACAGATACGCAGTATTTT. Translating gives CSLRTGTDTQYF.

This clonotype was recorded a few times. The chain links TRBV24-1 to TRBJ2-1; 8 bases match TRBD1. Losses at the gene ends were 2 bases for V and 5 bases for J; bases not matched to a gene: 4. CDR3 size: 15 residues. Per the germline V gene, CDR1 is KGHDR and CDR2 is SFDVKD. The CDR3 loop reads CATSDWDRPHNEQFF. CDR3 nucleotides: TGTGCCACCAGTGATTGGGACAGGCCACACAATGAGCAGTTCTTC.

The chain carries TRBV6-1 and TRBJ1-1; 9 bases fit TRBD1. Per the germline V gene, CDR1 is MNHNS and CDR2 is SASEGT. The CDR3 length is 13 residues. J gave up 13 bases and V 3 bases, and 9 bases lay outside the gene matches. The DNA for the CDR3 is TGTGCCAGCAGTGATGAGCGGGACAGGGTTGTTTTCTTT. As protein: CASSDERDRVVFF.

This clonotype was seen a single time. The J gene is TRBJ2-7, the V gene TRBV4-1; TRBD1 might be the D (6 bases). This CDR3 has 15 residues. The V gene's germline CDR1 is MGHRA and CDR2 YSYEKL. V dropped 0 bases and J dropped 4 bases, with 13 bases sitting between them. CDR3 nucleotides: TGCGCCAGCAGCCAAGAGCACCGGGACACATACGAGCAGTACTTC. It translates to CASSQEHRDTYEQYF.

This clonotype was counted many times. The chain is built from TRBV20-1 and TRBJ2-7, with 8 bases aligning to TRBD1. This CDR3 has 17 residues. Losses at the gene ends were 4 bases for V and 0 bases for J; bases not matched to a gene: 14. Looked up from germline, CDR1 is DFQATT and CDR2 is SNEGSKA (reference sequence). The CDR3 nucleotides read TGCAGTGCTACCAACCCCTCCCGCAGGGGGCTCTCCTACGAGCAGTACTTC. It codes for CSATNPSRRGLSYEQYF.